This TCR beta chain emerged from a study of CD8 T cells in ankylosing spondylitis. The study, taken as a whole, reports: Ankylosing spondylitis blood appeared to carry a characteristic TCR beta motif of several highly homologous variants.

TCRdb analysed the 5' RACE reads with MiXCR anew, one entry per CDR3 protein. In the table there are 200,000 to 250,000 distinct CDR3 sequences, more than 25% of which are singletons. V was clipped by 3 bases and J by 1 base, with 6 bases between them. The CDR3 consists of 12 residues. Germline V lookup: CDR1 DFQATT, CDR2 SNEGSKA (reference sequence). At least ten counts were recorded for this clonotype. Its antigen is unidentified. The V and J genes are TRBV20-1 and TRBJ1-1; D uncertain. The clonotype originates from a male donor with ankylosing spondylitis or in good health (not recorded which). Sequenced sample: blood, either unsorted or a sorted T cell fraction (not recorded which). The CDR3 loop reads CSASRGNTEAFF. The CDR3 DNA reads TGCAGTGCTAGTCGTGGGAACACTGAAGCTTTCTTT.